This T cell receptor beta chain stems from a study of shared clonotypes between healthy human individuals. Study context: CD4 naive cells filled three plates per donor, CD4 memory three, CD8 naive two and CD8 memory one. Broader study findings: Memory subsets had estimated richness that was generally smaller than that of naive subsets.

Sequencing was performed with immunoSEQ multiplex PCR; in TCRdb, only in-frame clones are kept and a portion is missing. In the table there are 2 million to 2.5 million clones, 90% to 97% of which are singletons. Comments on this clone: Its antigen remains unknown.

Germline loops: CDR1 MNHEY, CDR2 SMNVEV (reference sequence). Trimming took 8 bases from V and 2 from J; bases not matched to a gene: 15. This CDR3 region has 18 residues. This TCR came from a man aged 18 to 30 in good health. V usage is TRBV27 and J usage is TRBJ2-7; 13 bases fit TRBD2. The sequenced sample was naive CD4+ T cells sorted from blood. The subset denotes: CD45RA+ positively selected. CDR3 nucleotide sequence: TGTGCCAGCGGCACGGGACTAGCGGGATCCTTTAGAGCCTACGAGCAGTACTTC. Translating gives CASGTGLAGSFRAYEQYF.